The sequence of this T cell receptor beta chain was determined in a study of a mutant IDH1 vaccine in newly diagnosed glioma. Whole-study context: The sex distribution of treated patients was about 62% male and roughly 38% female, with a mean age of around 40 years. Antecedent treatment encompassed radiotherapy, temozolomide, or their combination; the majority received both.

Whole-study findings and limits: Among patients, roughly 93% showed immune responses induced by the vaccine. Changes in the top peripheral T cell clonotypes seemingly had no bearing on pseudoprogression.

This CDR3 has 16 amino acids. Germline lookup yields CDR1 SQVTM and CDR2 ANQGSEA. V lost 4 bases and J lost 0; bases outside the gene matches: 10. The time point: baseline, week 1 (first vaccination visit). Stated treatment: pre-vaccination baseline after standard-of-care therapy. A note on this clone: What it recognizes is unknown.

Clones were read by immunoSEQ multiplex PCR, and TCRdb kept only the in-frame ones, dropping some. The sample holds about 30,000 clones, around 80% seen once. The origin of this receptor is a man between 25 and 39 years old with glioma. This rearrangement joins TRBV29-1 to TRBJ1-2; 8 bases agree with TRBD1. This material consisted of PBMCs, taken from a glioma patient treated with radiotherapy, temozolomide or both. The CDR3 reads CSVVGGQGATNYGYTF. The CDR3 DNA is TGCAGCGTTGTAGGAGGGCAGGGGGCTACTAACTATGGCTACACCTTC.